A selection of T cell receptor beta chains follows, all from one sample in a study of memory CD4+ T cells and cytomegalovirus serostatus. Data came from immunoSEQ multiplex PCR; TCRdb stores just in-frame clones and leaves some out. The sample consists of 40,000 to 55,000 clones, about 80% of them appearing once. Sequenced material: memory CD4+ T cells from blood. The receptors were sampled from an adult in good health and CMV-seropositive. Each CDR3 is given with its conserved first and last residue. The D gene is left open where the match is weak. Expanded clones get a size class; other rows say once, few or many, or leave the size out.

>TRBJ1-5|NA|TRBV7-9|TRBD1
CASSLGRTGVPNQPQHF
TGTGCCAGCAGCTTAGGACGGACAGGGGTTCCCAATCAGCCCCAGCATTTT
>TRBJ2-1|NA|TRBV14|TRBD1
CASSQLTGGNEQFF
TGTGCCAGCAGCCAACTCACAGGGGGCAATGAGCAGTTCTTC
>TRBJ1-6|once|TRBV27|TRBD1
CASSSTGQLFSYNSPLHF
TGTGCCAGCAGTTCAACGGGACAGCTCTTCTCCTATAATTCACCCCTCCACTTT
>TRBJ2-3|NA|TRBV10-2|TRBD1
CASSEPRGPRRGGSDTQYF
TGCGCCAGCAGTGAGCCCAGGGGGCCGCGTCGGGGTGGGTCAGATACGCAGTATTTT
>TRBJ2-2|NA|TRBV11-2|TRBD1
CASSLGGQGARTGELFF
TGTGCCAGCAGCTTAGGGGGACAGGGGGCCAGAACCGGGGAGCTGTTTTTT
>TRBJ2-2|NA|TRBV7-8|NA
CASSLSYDGELFF
TGTGCCAGCAGCTTAAGTTATGACGGGGAGCTGTTTTTT
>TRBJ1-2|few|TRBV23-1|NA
CASIYSAYGYTF
TGCGCCAGCATATACAGCGCCTATGGCTACACCTTC
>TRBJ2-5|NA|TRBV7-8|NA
CASSGETQYF
TGTGCCAGCAGCGGAGAGACCCAGTACTTC
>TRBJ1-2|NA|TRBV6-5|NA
CASSRLDRKGGYTF
TGTGCCAGCAGCCGACTTGACAGAAAGGGTGGCTACACCTTC
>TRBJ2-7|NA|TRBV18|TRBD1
CASSLGQVGGVEQYF
TGTGCCAGCTCACTAGGACAGGTTGGTGGGGTCGAGCAGTACTTC
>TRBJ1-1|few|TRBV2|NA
CASTKTGGYTEAFF
TGTGCCAGCACCAAGACAGGAGGCTACACTGAAGCTTTCTTT
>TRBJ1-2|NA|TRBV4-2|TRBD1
CASSQDGRQGARSNYGYTF
TGTGCCAGCAGCCAAGATGGGCGGCAGGGGGCTCGCTCTAACTATGGCTACACCTTC
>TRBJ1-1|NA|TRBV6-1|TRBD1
CASIWDRGAGEAFF
TGTGCCAGCATCTGGGACAGGGGGGCGGGTGAAGCTTTCTTT
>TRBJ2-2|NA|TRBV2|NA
CASSSLQGNTGELFF
TGTGCCAGCAGTTCCCTACAGGGGAACACCGGGGAGCTGTTTTTT
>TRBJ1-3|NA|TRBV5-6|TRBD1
CASSGRQGQSGNTIYF
TGTGCCAGCAGCGGGCGACAGGGACAGTCTGGAAACACCATATATTTT
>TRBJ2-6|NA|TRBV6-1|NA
CASSPGGSGANVLTF
TGTGCCAGCAGTCCTGGGGGCTCTGGGGCCAACGTCCTGACTTTC
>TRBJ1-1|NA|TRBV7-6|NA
CASSYGPGAGTEAFF
TGTGCCAGCAGCTATGGGCCGGGGGCTGGCACTGAAGCTTTCTTT
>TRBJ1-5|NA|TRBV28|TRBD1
CASIDRGRTVGNQPQHF
TGTGCCAGCATAGACAGGGGGCGAACGGTAGGCAATCAGCCCCAGCATTTT
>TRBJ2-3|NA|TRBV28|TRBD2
CASSPLAGTQYF
TGTGCCAGCAGTCCACTAGCGGGCACGCAGTATTTT
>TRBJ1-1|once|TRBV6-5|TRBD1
CASSRQGKDTEAFF
TGTGCCAGCAGTAGACAGGGGAAGGACACTGAAGCTTTCTTT
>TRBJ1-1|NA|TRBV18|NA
CASSQQGRVTEAFF
TGTGCCAGCTCACAACAGGGAAGGGTCACTGAAGCTTTCTTT
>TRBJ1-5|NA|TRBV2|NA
CASTVEMENQPQHF
TGTGCCAGCACAGTCGAGATGGAGAATCAGCCCCAGCATTTT
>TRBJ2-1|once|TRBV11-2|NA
CASSLHFNNEQFF
TGTGCCAGCAGCTTACACTTCAACAATGAGCAGTTCTTC
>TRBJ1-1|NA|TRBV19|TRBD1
CASSIKGQTNTEAFF
TGTGCCAGTAGTATTAAGGGACAGACGAACACTGAAGCTTTCTTT
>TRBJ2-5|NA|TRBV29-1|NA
CSVGPPSGYQETQYF
TGCAGCGTTGGGCCCCCCAGCGGTTACCAAGAGACCCAGTACTTC
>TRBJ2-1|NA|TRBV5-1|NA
CASSLGGYNEQFF
TGCGCCAGCAGCTTGGGCGGATACAATGAGCAGTTCTTC
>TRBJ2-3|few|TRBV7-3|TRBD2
CASSLAASGGGSTDTQYF
TGTGCCAGCAGCTTAGCCGCTAGCGGGGGTGGGAGCACAGATACGCAGTATTTT
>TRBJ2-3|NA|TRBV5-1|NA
CASSLAGHLEDTQYF
TGCGCCAGCAGCTTGGCGGGCCACCTAGAGGATACGCAGTATTTT
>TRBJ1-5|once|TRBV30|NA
CAWSREYNQPQHF
TGTGCCTGGTCTAGGGAGTACAATCAGCCCCAGCATTTT
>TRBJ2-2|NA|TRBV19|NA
CASSMPRGSGNTGELFF
TGTGCCAGTAGTATGCCCCGGGGTAGCGGGAACACCGGGGAGCTGTTTTTT
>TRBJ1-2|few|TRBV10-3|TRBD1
CAISQGQRTNYGYTF
TGTGCCATCAGCCAGGGACAGCGAACTAACTATGGCTACACCTTC
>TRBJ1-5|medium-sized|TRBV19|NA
CASSIGGNQPQHF
TGTGCCAGTAGTATCGGCGGCAATCAGCCCCAGCATTTT
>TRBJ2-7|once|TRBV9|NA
CASSVRDTSYEQYF
TGTGCCAGCAGCGTTCGGGACACGTCCTACGAGCAGTACTTC
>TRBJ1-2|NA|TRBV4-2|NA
CASSQDTRNRGYTF
TGTGCCAGCAGCCAAGATACGCGGAATAGGGGCTACACCTTC
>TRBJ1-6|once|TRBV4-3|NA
CASSQGTGHSPLHF
TGCGCCAGCAGCCAAGGAACAGGGCATTCACCCCTCCACTTT
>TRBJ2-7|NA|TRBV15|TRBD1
CATSGFLTGVGHEQYF
TGTGCCACCAGCGGATTCCTCACAGGGGTTGGTCACGAGCAGTACTTC
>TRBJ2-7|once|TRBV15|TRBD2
CATSREGAGGLASYEQYF
TGTGCCACCAGCAGAGAAGGTGCCGGGGGACTAGCGAGCTACGAGCAGTACTTC
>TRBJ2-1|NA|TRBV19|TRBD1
CASSIAWRTGGRDEQFF
TGTGCCAGTAGTATAGCCTGGCGGACAGGGGGGCGGGATGAGCAGTTCTTC
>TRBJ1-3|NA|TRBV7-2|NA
CASSLAPDFSGNTIYF
TGTGCCAGCAGCTTAGCGCCGGACTTCTCTGGAAACACCATATATTTT
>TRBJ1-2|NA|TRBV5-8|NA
CASSLEKGTPERGYTF
TGTGCCAGCAGCTTGGAGAAAGGGACCCCCGAAAGGGGCTACACCTTC
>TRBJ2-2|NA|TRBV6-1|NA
CAASKNTGELFF
TGTGCCGCCTCCAAAAACACCGGGGAGCTGTTTTTT
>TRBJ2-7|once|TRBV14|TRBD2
CASSSAGVYEQYF
TGTGCCAGCAGCTCAGCGGGAGTCTACGAGCAGTACTTC
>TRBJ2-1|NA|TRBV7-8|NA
CASSLEVREQFF
TGTGCCAGCAGCTTAGAGGTTAGGGAGCAGTTCTTC
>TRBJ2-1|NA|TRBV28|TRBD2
CASSLGGEGSYNEQFF
TGTGCCAGCAGTTTAGGCGGGGAGGGATCCTACAATGAGCAGTTCTTC
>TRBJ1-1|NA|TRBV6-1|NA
CASSESSRRAFF
TGTGCCAGCAGTGAATCGTCGCGTCGGGCTTTCTTT
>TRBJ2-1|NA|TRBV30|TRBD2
CACSPLAGAYNEQFF
TGTGCCTGCTCCCCACTAGCGGGGGCCTACAATGAGCAGTTCTTC
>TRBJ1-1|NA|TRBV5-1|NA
CASSLGRGAEAFF
TGCGCCAGCAGCTTGGGCAGGGGAGCTGAAGCTTTCTTT
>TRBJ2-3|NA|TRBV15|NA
CATSTGTDTQYF
TGTGCCACCAGCACGGGCACAGATACGCAGTATTTT
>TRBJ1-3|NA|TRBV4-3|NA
CASSQGGTGNTIYF
TGCGCCAGCAGCCAAGGGGGGACTGGAAACACCATATATTTT
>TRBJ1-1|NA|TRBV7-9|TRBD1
CASSLDRGNDGAFF
TGTGCCAGCAGCTTGGACAGGGGAAATGATGGAGCTTTCTTT
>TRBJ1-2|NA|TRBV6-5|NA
CASSYSNAGNGYTF
TGTGCCAGCAGTTACTCGAATGCAGGGAATGGCTACACCTTC
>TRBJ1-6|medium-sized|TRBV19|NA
CASSIGPMDSPLHF
TGTGCCAGTAGTATAGGACCCATGGATTCACCCCTCCACTTT
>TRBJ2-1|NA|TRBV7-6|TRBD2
CASSLNRGGNEQFF
TGTGCCAGCAGCTTAAACCGGGGGGGCAATGAGCAGTTCTTC
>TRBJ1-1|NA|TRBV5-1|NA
CASRLEANTEAFF
TGCGCCAGCAGACTGGAGGCCAACACTGAAGCTTTCTTT
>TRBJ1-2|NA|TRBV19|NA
CASISSGGRIAGYTF
TGTGCCAGTATCTCATCCGGGGGGCGGATCGCGGGCTACACCTTC
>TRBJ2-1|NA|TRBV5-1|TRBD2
CASSPLGGRASYNEQFF
TGCGCCAGCAGCCCCCTTGGCGGGAGGGCCTCTTACAATGAGCAGTTCTTC
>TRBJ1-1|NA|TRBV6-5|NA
CASSSGGTEAFF
TGTGCCAGCAGTTCGGGGGGTACTGAAGCTTTCTTT
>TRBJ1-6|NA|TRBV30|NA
CAWTLGRGGSPLHF
TGTGCCTGGACCTTGGGGAGGGGGGGTTCACCCCTCCACTTT
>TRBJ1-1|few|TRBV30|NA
CAQDRFLNTEAFF
TGTGCCCAGGATCGATTTCTGAATACTGAAGCTTTCTTT
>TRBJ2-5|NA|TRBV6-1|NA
CASSEAIWGSRETQYF
TGTGCCAGCAGTGAAGCGATATGGGGGTCACGAGAGACCCAGTACTTC